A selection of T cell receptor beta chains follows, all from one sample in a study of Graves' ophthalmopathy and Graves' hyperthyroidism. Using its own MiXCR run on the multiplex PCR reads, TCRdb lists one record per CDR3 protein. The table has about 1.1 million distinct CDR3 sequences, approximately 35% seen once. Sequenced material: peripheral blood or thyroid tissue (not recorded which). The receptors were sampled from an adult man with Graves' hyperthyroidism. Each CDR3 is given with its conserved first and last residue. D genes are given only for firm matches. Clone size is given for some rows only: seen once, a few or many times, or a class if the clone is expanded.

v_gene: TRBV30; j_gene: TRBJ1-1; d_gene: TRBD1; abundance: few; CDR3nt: TGTGCCTGGACGGGACAGAGCTACACTGAAGCTTTCTTT; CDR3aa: CAWTGQSYTEAFF
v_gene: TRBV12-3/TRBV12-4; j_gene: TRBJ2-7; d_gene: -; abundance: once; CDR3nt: TGTGCCAGCAGCCGAACTGGTCGACAGACCTCCTACGAGCAGTACTTC; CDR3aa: CASSRTGRQTSYEQYF
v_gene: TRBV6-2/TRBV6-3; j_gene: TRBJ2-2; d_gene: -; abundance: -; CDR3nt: TGTGCCAGCAGTTTTAAAATGAACACCGGGGAGCTGTTTTTT; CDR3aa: CASSFKMNTGELFF
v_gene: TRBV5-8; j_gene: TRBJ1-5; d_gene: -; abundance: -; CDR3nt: TGTGCCAGCAGCCGCGGAGAGAGTGGAACCGTCAGCAATCAGCCCCAGCATTTT; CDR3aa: CASSRGESGTVSNQPQHF
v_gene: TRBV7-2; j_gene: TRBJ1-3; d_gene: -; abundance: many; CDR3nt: TGTGCCAGCAGCTCCCCGATTGGTGGAAACACCATATATTTT; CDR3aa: CASSSPIGGNTIYF
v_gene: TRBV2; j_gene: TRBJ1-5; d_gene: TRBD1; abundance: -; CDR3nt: TGTGCCATCCAACTTGGACAGGGCTTTAATCAGCCCCAGCATTTT; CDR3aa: CAIQLGQGFNQPQHF
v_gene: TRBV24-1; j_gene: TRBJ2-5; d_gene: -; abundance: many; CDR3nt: TGTGCCACCAGTGTTGGGGGCCCGCAAGAGACCCAGTACTTC; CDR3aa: CATSVGGPQETQYF
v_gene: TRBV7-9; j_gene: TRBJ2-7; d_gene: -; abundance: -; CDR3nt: TGTGCCAGCAGCTTAGCGCTCGGGACACTATCCCTCGAGCAGTACTTC; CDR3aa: CASSLALGTLSLEQYF
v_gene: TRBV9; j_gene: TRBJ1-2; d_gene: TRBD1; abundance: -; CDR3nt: TGTGCCAGCAGTTTAGAAGTGGGACAGGGAAGCTACACCTTC; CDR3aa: CASSLEVGQGSYTF
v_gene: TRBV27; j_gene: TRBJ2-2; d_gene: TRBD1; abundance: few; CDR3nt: TGTGCCAGCAGTCGATACAGGGGATCCACCGGGGAGCTGTTTTTT; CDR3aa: CASSRYRGSTGELFF
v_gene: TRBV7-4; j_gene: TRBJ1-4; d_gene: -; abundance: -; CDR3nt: TGTGCCAGCAGCTCCGGGGGGGATAGTAATGAAAAACTGTTTTTT; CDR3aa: CASSSGGDSNEKLFF
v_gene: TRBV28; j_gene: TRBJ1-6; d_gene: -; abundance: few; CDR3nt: TGTGCCAGCAGTCATCGACAGGTTTATAATTCACCCCTCCACTTT; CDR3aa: CASSHRQVYNSPLHF
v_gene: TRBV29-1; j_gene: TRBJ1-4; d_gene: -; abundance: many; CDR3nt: TGCAGCGTTCCTTCACCAGGCACTAATGAAAAACTGTTTTTT; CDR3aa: CSVPSPGTNEKLFF
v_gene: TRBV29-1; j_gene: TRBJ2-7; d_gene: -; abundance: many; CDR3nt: TGCAGCGTTAATGGGCAGGGGGGGGGTGAGCAGTACTTC; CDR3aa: CSVNGQGGGEQYF
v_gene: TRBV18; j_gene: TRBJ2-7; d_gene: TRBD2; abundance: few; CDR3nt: TGTGCCAGCTCACCCCTTCCTCTAGCGGACTACGAGCAGTACTTC; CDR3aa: CASSPLPLADYEQYF
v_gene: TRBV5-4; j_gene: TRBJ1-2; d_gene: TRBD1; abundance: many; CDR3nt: TGTGCCAGCAGCTTGGACTGGACAGGGAATGGCTACACCTTC; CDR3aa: CASSLDWTGNGYTF
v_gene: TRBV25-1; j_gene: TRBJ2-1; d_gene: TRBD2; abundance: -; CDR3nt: TGTGCCAGCAGTTGGACTAGCGGGATATCGGAGCAGTTCTTC; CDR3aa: CASSWTSGISEQFF
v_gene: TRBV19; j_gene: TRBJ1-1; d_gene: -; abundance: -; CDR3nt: TGTGCCAGTAGGGCCCTGGGGTACCCTGAAGCTTTCTTT; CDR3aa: CASRALGYPEAFF
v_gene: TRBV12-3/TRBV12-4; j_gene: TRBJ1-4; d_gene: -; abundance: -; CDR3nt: TGTGCCAGCAGTTCCGGGTATGAAAAACTGTTTTTT; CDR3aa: CASSSGYEKLFF
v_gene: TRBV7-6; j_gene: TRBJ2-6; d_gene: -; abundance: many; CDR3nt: TGTGCCAGCAGCCAGGCCCACTCCGGGGCCAACGTCCTGACTTTC; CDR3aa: CASSQAHSGANVLTF
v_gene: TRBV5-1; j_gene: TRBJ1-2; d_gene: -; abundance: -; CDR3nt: TGCGCCAGCAGCTTACCTACTTGGGACTTCAAGGATGGCTACACCTTC; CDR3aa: CASSLPTWDFKDGYTF
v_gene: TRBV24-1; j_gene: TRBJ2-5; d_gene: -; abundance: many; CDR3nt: TGTGCCACCAGTCACGACGGAGCCCAGGAGACCCAGTACTTC; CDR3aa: CATSHDGAQETQYF
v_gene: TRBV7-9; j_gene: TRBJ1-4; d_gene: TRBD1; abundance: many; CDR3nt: TGTGCCAGCAGCCCACCGGGACAGACGAATGAAAAACTGTTTTTT; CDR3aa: CASSPPGQTNEKLFF
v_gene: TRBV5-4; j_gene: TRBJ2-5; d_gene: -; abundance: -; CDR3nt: TGTGCCAGCAGCTTGCTTGGTACAGGGCAAGATACCCAGTACTTC; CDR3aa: CASSLLGTGQDTQYF
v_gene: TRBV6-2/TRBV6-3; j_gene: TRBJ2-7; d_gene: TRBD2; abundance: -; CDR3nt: TGTGCCAGCAGTTACGGGGTAGGACTAGCGGACTACGAGCAGTACTTC; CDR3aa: CASSYGVGLADYEQYF
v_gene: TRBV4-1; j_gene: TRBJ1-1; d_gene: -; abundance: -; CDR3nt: TGCGCCAGCAGCCAAGATCTTAGGGGTTCCAAGAACACTGAAGCTTTCTTT; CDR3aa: CASSQDLRGSKNTEAFF
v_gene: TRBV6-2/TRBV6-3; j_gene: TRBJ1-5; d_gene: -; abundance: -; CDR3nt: TGTGCCAGCAGCCGACCGGGACTGAGCAATCAGCCCCAGCATTTT; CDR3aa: CASSRPGLSNQPQHF
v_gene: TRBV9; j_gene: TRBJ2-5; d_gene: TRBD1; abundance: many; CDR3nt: TGTGCCAGCAGCCCCCCGGGACAGGGTGGTGAGACCCAGTACTTC; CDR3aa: CASSPPGQGGETQYF
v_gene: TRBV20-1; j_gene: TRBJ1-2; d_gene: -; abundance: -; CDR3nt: TGCAGTGCTAGAGATCGGTGGGGGCGAGATGGCTACACCTTC; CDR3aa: CSARDRWGRDGYTF
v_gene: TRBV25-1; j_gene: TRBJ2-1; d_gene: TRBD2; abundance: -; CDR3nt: TGTGCCAGCAGTGAACTCGGGACTAGCGGGATTTTAGGTGATGAGCAGTTCTTC; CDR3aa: CASSELGTSGILGDEQFF
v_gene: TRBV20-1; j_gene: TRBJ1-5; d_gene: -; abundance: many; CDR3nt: TGCAGTGCTAGAGGACCGAACAATCAGCCCCAGCATTTT; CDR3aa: CSARGPNNQPQHF
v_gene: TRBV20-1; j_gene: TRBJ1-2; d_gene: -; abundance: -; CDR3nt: TGCAGTGCTAGGACGGGTAGTAATGGCTACACCTTC; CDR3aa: CSARTGSNGYTF
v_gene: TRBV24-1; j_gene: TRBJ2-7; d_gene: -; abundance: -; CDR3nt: TGTGCCACCAGTGACAGGACAGATATTTACGAGCAGTACTTC; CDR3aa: CATSDRTDIYEQYF
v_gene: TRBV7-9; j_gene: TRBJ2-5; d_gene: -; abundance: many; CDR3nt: TGTGCCAGCAGCTTAGGCTGGGCAGGGCAAGAGACCCAGTACTTC; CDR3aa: CASSLGWAGQETQYF
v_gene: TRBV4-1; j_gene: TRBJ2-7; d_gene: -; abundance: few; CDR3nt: TGCGCCAGCAGCCAAGTAACGGGCGACGAGCAGTACTTC; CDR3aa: CASSQVTGDEQYF
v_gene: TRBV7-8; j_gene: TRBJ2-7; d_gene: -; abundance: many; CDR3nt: TGTGCCAGCAGCTTTGGGGACTACGAGCAGTACTTC; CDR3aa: CASSFGDYEQYF
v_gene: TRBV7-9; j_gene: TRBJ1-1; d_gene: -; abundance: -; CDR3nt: TGTGCCAGCAGCTTAGCGCTCGGGGCCACTGAAGCTTTCTTT; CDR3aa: CASSLALGATEAFF
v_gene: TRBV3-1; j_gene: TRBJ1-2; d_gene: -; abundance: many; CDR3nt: TGTGCCAGCAGCGTGTTCGGGGCTCTCTACACCTTC; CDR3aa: CASSVFGALYTF
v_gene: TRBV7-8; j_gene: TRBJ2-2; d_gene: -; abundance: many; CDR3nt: TGTGCCAGCAGCTCATCTTGGCTGCCCGGGGAGCTGTTTTTT; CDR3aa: CASSSSWLPGELFF
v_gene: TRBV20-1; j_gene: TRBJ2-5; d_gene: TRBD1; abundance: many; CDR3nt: TGCAGTGCTAGAGATGGGGACAGGCTAAGGGCGACCCAGTACTTC; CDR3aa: CSARDGDRLRATQYF
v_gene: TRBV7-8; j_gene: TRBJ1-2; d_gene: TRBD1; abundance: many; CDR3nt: TGTGCCAGCAGCTCGGGACAGGGGAAATATGGCTACACCTTC; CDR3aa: CASSSGQGKYGYTF
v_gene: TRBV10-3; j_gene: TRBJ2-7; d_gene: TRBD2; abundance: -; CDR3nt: TGTGCCATCAGTGAGCTAGCGGGACAGACATACGAGCAGTACTTC; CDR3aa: CAISELAGQTYEQYF
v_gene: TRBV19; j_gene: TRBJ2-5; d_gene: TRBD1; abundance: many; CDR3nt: TGTGCCAGTAGAAACCGGGACAGGGGAGAGACCCAGTACTTC; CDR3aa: CASRNRDRGETQYF